A selection of T cell receptor beta chains follows, all from one sample in a study of T cell repertoires in cytomegalovirus infection. MiXCR was run by TCRdb on the reads, yielding one entry per CDR3 protein. The sample contains roughly 720,000 distinct CDR3 sequences, approximately 34% of which appear only once. Input material: PBMCs. These receptor sequences come from a human donor in good health (CMV status not recorded). Some clones in this sample may be carry-over from other donors' samples. CDR3s include the opening cysteine and the closing phenylalanine or tryptophan. A D gene is named only where the DNA matches it firmly. Some rows have no size entry. The others give once, few or many, or a class for an expanded clone.

d_gene,j_gene,v_gene,abundance,CDR3aa,CDR3nt
-,TRBJ2-5,TRBV15,-,CATLHDSKETQYF,TGTGCCACCTTACATGACAGTAAAGAGACCCAGTACTTC
TRBD2,TRBJ2-1,TRBV19,-,CASSTQGLAGSNEQLF,TGTGCCAGTAGTACGCAGGGACTAGCGGGATCCAATGAGCAGTTATTC
-,TRBJ1-2,TRBV9,once,CASSVVAGGYTF,TGTGCCAGCAGCGTAGTGGCGGGAGGCTACACCTTC
-,TRBJ1-4,TRBV7-2,many,CASSFSEGAGKLFF,TGTGCCAGCAGCTTTTCCGAAGGGGCGGGAAAACTGTTTTTT
-,TRBJ1-1,TRBV6-1,-,CASSEDGLGVDTEAFF,TGTGCCAGCAGTGAAGATGGTCTGGGCGTAGACACTGAAGCTTTCTTT
TRBD1,TRBJ2-1,TRBV23-1,-,CASPGQETYNEQFF,TGCGCCAGCCCGGGACAGGAGACTTACAATGAGCAGTTCTTC
-,TRBJ1-2,TRBV12-3/TRBV12-4,-,CASSEGDTGHGYTF,TGTGCCAGCAGCGAAGGGGACACAGGGCATGGCTACACCTTC
-,TRBJ1-2,TRBV20-1,-,CSATLGGATYGYTF,TGCAGTGCTACCCTGGGGGGGGCTACCTATGGCTACACCTTC
TRBD1,TRBJ2-1,TRBV7-4,-,CASSTATGTVNNEQFF,TGTGCCAGCAGCACAGCGACCGGGACAGTGAACAATGAGCAGTTCTTC
TRBD2,TRBJ2-3,TRBV4-2,few,CASSQTNLAGRTDTQYF,TGTGCCAGCAGCCAAACTAACCTAGCGGGACGAACAGATACGCAGTATTTT
-,TRBJ2-7,TRBV11-3,few,CASSGTDLYEQYF,TGTGCCAGCAGCGGGACCGATCTCTACGAGCAGTACTTC
-,TRBJ2-5,TRBV29-1,-,CSVEAQMGETQYF,TGCAGCGTTGAGGCCCAGATGGGAGAGACCCAGTACTTC
-,TRBJ1-2,TRBV6-2/TRBV6-3,-,CASSYVWKDGYTF,TGTGCCAGCAGTTATGTCTGGAAAGATGGCTACACCTTC
-,TRBJ2-1,TRBV12-3/TRBV12-4,-,CASSSRREQFF,TGTGCCAGCAGTTCTCGAAGGGAGCAGTTCTTC
-,TRBJ1-6,TRBV6-1,few,CASSPPGTRNSPLHF,TGTGCCAGCAGTCCTCCGGGGACACGGAATTCACCCCTCCACTTT
-,TRBJ2-3,TRBV6-5,-,CASSYLGDTQYF,TGTGCCAGCAGTTACTTAGGGGATACGCAGTATTTT
TRBD1,TRBJ1-2,TRBV6-5,-,CASSYGQGALDYGYTF,TGTGCCAGCAGTTACGGCCAGGGGGCGCTTGACTATGGCTACACCTTC
TRBD1,TRBJ1-5,TRBV7-6,few,CASSLTPRQGPLQPQHF,TGTGCCAGCAGCTTAACCCCGCGACAGGGGCCATTACAGCCCCAGCATTTT
-,TRBJ1-5,TRBV12-3/TRBV12-4,many,CASSLGGFSNQPQHF,TGTGCCAGCAGCTTAGGAGGGTTTAGCAATCAGCCCCAGCATTTT
TRBD2,TRBJ2-7,TRBV6-5,-,CASRRTSRIYEQYF,TGTGCCAGCCGACGGACTAGTCGAATATACGAGCAGTACTTC
TRBD1,TRBJ2-3,TRBV4-1,-,CASSQYPTGGSDTQYF,TGCGCCAGCAGCCAATACCCGACAGGGGGATCAGATACGCAGTATTTT
TRBD2,TRBJ2-7,TRBV28,few,CASMGGLAPYEQYF,TGTGCCAGCATGGGGGGACTAGCCCCCTACGAGCAGTACTTC
-,TRBJ1-2,TRBV4-1,few,CASSQGGATSYGYTF,TGCGCCAGCAGCCAAGGGGGCGCCACGAGCTATGGCTACACCTTC
TRBD1,TRBJ1-2,TRBV5-4,few,CASSMMTGEEGYGYTF,TGTGCCAGCAGCATGATGACAGGGGAGGAAGGATATGGCTACACCTTC
-,TRBJ2-1,TRBV28,-,CASSPQGLRNEQFF,TGTGCCAGCAGCCCCCAGGGGCTCCGCAATGAGCAGTTCTTC
TRBD1,TRBJ2-3,TRBV10-2,-,CASSRDRGTDTQYF,TGCGCCAGCTCCCGGGACAGGGGAACAGATACGCAGTATTTT
-,TRBJ2-3,TRBV28,-,CASRGGGAAFTQYF,TGTGCCAGCAGGGGGGGGGGGGCCGCATTCACGCAGTATTTT
-,TRBJ2-1,TRBV29-1,-,CSVAHNDKFF,TGCAGCGTTGCACACAATGATAAGTTCTTC
TRBD1,TRBJ2-7,TRBV7-2,few,CASSSRTGTGYEQYF,TGTGCCAGCAGCTCCAGGACAGGGACAGGCTACGAGCAGTACTTC
TRBD2,TRBJ2-1,TRBV7-2,-,CASSVPSSGNEQFF,TGTGCCAGCAGCGTCCCCTCTAGCGGTAATGAGCAGTTCTTC